This is a list of T cell receptor beta chains from one sample in a study of cytomegalovirus exposure and HLA in healthy donors. Sequencing was performed with immunoSEQ multiplex PCR; in TCRdb, only in-frame clones are kept and a portion is missing. The sample yields 160,000 or so clones, around 86% seen once. The sample was PBMCs. The receptor source for this set is a young man in good health and CMV-seropositive. Both conserved end residues are part of each CDR3. The order of the fields is V gene, CDR3 length, J gene, CDR3 protein.

V: TRBV6-4; length: 13; J: TRBJ2-6; CDR3: CASSNRDNNVLTF
V: TRBV11-2; length: 14; J: TRBJ2-1; CDR3: CASSLGRLAGMEFF
V: TRBV18; length: 15; J: TRBJ2-7; CDR3: CASSPSLEGTYEQYF
V: TRBV4-2; length: 16; J: TRBJ1-2; CDR3: CASSHSLPGRTYGYTF
V: TRBV7-9; length: 14; J: TRBJ1-1; CDR3: CASRRGGMNTEAFF
V: TRBV6-5; length: 15; J: TRBJ1-2; CDR3: CASSPGTGGYHGYTF
V: TRBV2; length: 13; J: TRBJ1-1; CDR3: CASSPEVNTEAFF
V: TRBV6-5; length: 15; J: TRBJ2-7; CDR3: CASSYWGEGLYEQYF
V: TRBV5-8; length: 14; J: TRBJ2-1; CDR3: CASLGQGEYNEQFF
V: TRBV6-1; length: 15; J: TRBJ2-3; CDR3: CASAENGGPSDTQYF